This is a list of T cell receptor beta chains from one sample in a study of spatial heterogeneity in lung cancer. MiXCR was run by TCRdb on the 5' RACE reads, yielding one entry per CDR3 protein. This sample carries about 7,500 distinct CDR3 sequences, around 4% of them seen once, and the ten largest clones take 20% to 30%. The material was normal lung tissue next to the tumor, obtained at surgery. The receptors come from a female donor with early-stage non-small cell lung cancer. Both conserved end residues are part of each CDR3. The D gene is left open where the match is weak. Clone size is given for some rows only: seen once, a few or many times, or a class if the clone is expanded.

j_call d_call clone_size v_call cdr3_aa cdr3_nt
TRBJ2-5 . medium-sized TRBV20-1 CSAARRDYQETQYF TGCAGTGCGGCCCGACGGGACTACCAAGAGACCCAGTACTTC
TRBJ2-7 . many TRBV13 CASSSGRGEEQYF TGTGCCAGCAGCTCTGGACGGGGTGAGGAGCAGTACTTC
TRBJ1-2 . large TRBV28 CASSSDYGYTF TGTGCCAGCAGTTCAGACTATGGCTACACCTTC
TRBJ2-7 . many TRBV7-2 CASSHGGEQYF TGTGCCAGCAGCCACGGGGGCGAGCAGTACTTC
TRBJ1-1 . many TRBV20-1 CSARDFKTGNTEAFF TGCAGTGCTAGAGATTTTAAGACAGGGAACACTGAAGCTTTCTTT
TRBJ1-2 . many TRBV6-5 CASSYSASGTSANYGYTF TGTGCCAGCAGTTATTCAGCCTCCGGGACAAGCGCTAACTATGGCTACACCTTC
TRBJ2-1 TRBD2 many TRBV27 CATSKRGSGGISRSYNEQFF TGTGCCACCTCAAAAAGGGGTAGCGGGGGGATCAGCCGATCCTACAATGAGCAGTTCTTC
TRBJ2-5 . many TRBV7-8 CASRKIARAETQYF TGTGCCAGCAGGAAGATAGCGCGGGCGGAGACCCAGTACTTC
TRBJ1-1 . many TRBV11-2 CASSLGVEAFF TGTGCCAGCAGCTTAGGGGTTGAAGCTTTCTTT
TRBJ1-2 . medium-sized TRBV5-5 CASSLAGDTPYGYTF TGTGCCAGCAGCTTGGCGGGCGATACTCCCTATGGCTACACCTTC
TRBJ1-6 . medium-sized TRBV5-1 CASSRLLAGSSYNSPLHF TGCGCCAGCAGTCGACTCCTCGCAGGGAGCTCCTATAATTCACCCCTCCACTTT
TRBJ2-7 . many TRBV5-1 CASSFGQYEQYF TGCGCCAGCAGCTTTGGACAGTACGAGCAGTACTTC
TRBJ1-4 . medium-sized TRBV6-6 CASSYSTTAEKLFF TGTGCCAGCAGTTACTCGACCACGGCTGAAAAACTGTTTTTT
TRBJ1-2 TRBD1 many TRBV6-1 CASSKDVPGQGINYGYTF TGTGCCAGCAGTAAAGACGTCCCGGGACAGGGAATTAACTATGGCTACACCTTC
TRBJ1-1 TRBD1 many TRBV7-2 CASSLGQHMNTEAFF TGTGCCAGCAGCTTGGGACAGCACATGAACACTGAAGCTTTCTTT
TRBJ2-3 . many TRBV11-3 CASSPRGRSTDTQYF TGTGCCAGCAGCCCTCGGGGGCGTAGCACAGATACGCAGTATTTT
TRBJ2-3 . many TRBV5-6 CASSLFETADTQYF TGTGCCAGCAGCTTATTTGAGACGGCGGATACGCAGTATTTT
TRBJ1-2 TRBD1 medium-sized TRBV7-2 CANTPGQGNYGYTF TGTGCCAACACTCCTGGACAGGGAAACTATGGCTACACCTTC
TRBJ1-6 . few TRBV30 CAWRPGAENSPLHF TGTGCCTGGAGGCCCGGGGCAGAGAATTCACCCCTCCACTTT
TRBJ1-1 . many TRBV27 CASRRLDDNTEAFF TGTGCCAGCAGGCGCTTAGACGACAACACTGAAGCTTTCTTT
TRBJ2-4 TRBD1 many TRBV28 CASSSGGGWTGKVQYF TGTGCCAGCAGTTCCGGGGGTGGTTGGACAGGGAAGGTTCAGTACTTC
TRBJ1-5 TRBD1 few TRBV6-5 CASKGASNQPQHF TGTGCCAGCAAGGGGGCCAGCAATCAGCCCCAGCATTTT
TRBJ1-2 TRBD1 many TRBV27 CASSPQLTGVGYTF TGTGCCAGCAGTCCTCAGCTAACAGGGGTTGGCTACACCTTC
TRBJ2-7 TRBD1 medium-sized TRBV27 CASSSGDSPYEQYF TGTGCCAGCAGTTCCGGGGACAGCCCCTACGAGCAGTACTTC
TRBJ2-3 . medium-sized TRBV25-1 CASSVSGYATDTQYF TGTGCCAGCAGTGTTAGCGGCTATGCCACAGATACGCAGTATTTT
TRBJ2-2 . many TRBV7-2 CASSLGPGELFF TGTGCCAGCAGCTTGGGTCCCGGGGAGCTGTTTTTT
TRBJ2-5 TRBD2 medium-sized TRBV9 CASSVAGGLEETQYF TGTGCCAGCAGCGTAGCGGGGGGACTGGAAGAGACCCAGTACTTC
TRBJ2-7 TRBD1 . TRBV9 CASSGGQGPGEQYF TGTGCCAGCAGCGGAGGACAGGGTCCAGGGGAGCAGTACTTC
TRBJ1-1 TRBD1 many TRBV30 CAWTRRGQPRGTEAFF TGTGCCTGGACCCGTCGGGGACAGCCAAGAGGGACTGAAGCTTTCTTT
TRBJ2-2 . medium-sized TRBV2 CASRQENTGELFF TGTGCCAGCAGACAGGAGAACACCGGGGAGCTGTTTTTT
TRBJ2-1 TRBD2 medium-sized TRBV20-1 CSVDLTSGGAINEQFF TGCAGTGTCGACCTGACTAGCGGGGGGGCAATCAATGAGCAGTTCTTC
TRBJ2-5 TRBD1 medium-sized TRBV5-1 CASSAGQGGETQYF TGCGCCAGCAGCGCGGGACAGGGAGGAGAGACCCAGTACTTC
TRBJ2-3 TRBD2 many TRBV5-6 CASSRRTSGGGGSDTQYF TGTGCCAGCAGCCGCAGGACTAGCGGGGGAGGTGGCTCAGATACGCAGTATTTT
TRBJ2-1 . many TRBV12-3/TRBV12-4 CASRYGRSNEQFF TGTGCCAGCAGATACGGACGGAGCAATGAGCAGTTCTTC
TRBJ2-4 . medium-sized TRBV6-6 CASSYLNRLLAKNIQYF TGTGCCAGCAGTTACTTAAACCGGCTTTTAGCCAAAAACATTCAGTACTTC
TRBJ2-1 . many TRBV6-2/TRBV6-3 CASKGAYNEQFF TGTGCCAGCAAGGGGGCCTACAATGAGCAGTTCTTC